This record looks at one TCR beta chain sequence and its context. Its cognate antigen is unknown. Germline lookup yields CDR1 KGHDR and CDR2 SFDVKD. The V end lost 2 bases, the J end lost 4 bases, and 15 bases lay between the germline ends. This CDR3 is 16 amino acids long. The sample belongs to a study of T-cell memory formation after mild COVID-19. Study-wide points: Pre-infection memory showed some responding clones, and this suggested that cross-reactive memory joined. Clones that got smaller from day 15 to 85 had even CD4/CD8, while clones growing later tipped toward CD4+. Contracting CD4+ clones were located mainly in CM and EM, and CD8+ clones in EMRA.

Barcoded TCR alpha and TCR beta cDNA libraries with UMIs came from 5'RACE using constant-segment primers. TCRdb reprocessed the 5' RACE reads via MiXCR and lists one record per CDR3 protein. The sample shows about 610,000 distinct CDR3 sequences, around 16% of them seen only once. The chain carries TRBV24-1 and TRBJ2-3, with TRBD2 as a possible D gene (5 bases). This receptor was obtained from an adult woman who had mild COVID-19 (a few samples of this study predate the infection). Cell type and time point are not known. Sequenced: PBMCs or a T cell subset sorted from them (not recorded which). In DNA form, the CDR3 reads TGTGCCACCAGTGATTGGAGGACTTTCCCCCCAGATACGCAGTATTTT. It is translated as CATSDWRTFPPDTQYF.